The source of this TCR beta chain is a study of cytomegalovirus exposure and HLA in healthy donors. At the time of sampling, donors were nominally healthy, though unrecorded immune exposures were likely. It was with 60 Vbeta and 13 Jbeta primers that the PCR ran. Only in-frame clones appear in the TCRdb table, and some are missing; sequencing was by immunoSEQ multiplex PCR. The sample has about 130,000 clones; 80% are singletons. Comment on this clone: Its antigen remains unknown.

The CDR3 is 16 amino acids. Whole-study results and caveats: No immune exposure information besides CMV serostatus was available. Diagnosis of cytomegalovirus status made by the classifier reportedly showed high specificity and sensitivity.

V gene TRBV12-2 combines with J gene TRBJ1-5. TRBV12-2 is marked as a pseudogene. The specimen was PBMCs. This TCR was recovered from a female donor in good health and CMV-seronegative. CDR3 coding DNA: TGTGCAAGTCGCTTCGAGCCCCCCTGCAACCGTCAGCCCCAGCATTTT. Translation gives CASRFEPPCNRQPQHF.